The present TCR beta chain was sequenced within a study of long-term antiretroviral therapy in people with HIV. Looking at the study overall: The earliest specimens came about a decade ahead of the 2015 immediate-ART recommendation.

Germline assignment: CDR1 SNHLY and CDR2 FYNNEI. The CDR3 loop spans 13 amino acids. Unmatched junction bases numbered 2, after V lost 6 bases and J lost 6 bases. Donors needed at least one pre-ART PBMC sample plus at least two post-ART samples. Samples were assayed with immunoSEQ v3.0 at survey level. TCRdb keeps only in-frame clones here, not all; method: immunoSEQ multiplex PCR. Among tens of thousands of clones listed, around four fifths were seen once. This TCR came from a middle-aged man with HIV. This chain connects TRBV2 to TRBJ2-5; 12 bases agree with TRBD1. The specimen was unsorted PBMCs, collected 1.6 years after starting antiretroviral therapy. This CDR3 reads CASRRDRGQTQYF. The CDR3 DNA follows: TGTGCCAGCAGAAGGGACAGGGGGCAGACCCAGTACTTC.